Given below is one T cell receptor (beta chain) in context. Assay used: immunoSEQ multiplex PCR; TCRdb lists only in-frame clones, some missing. The repertoire includes more than 350,000 clones, 80% to 90% of them detected once, and around 1% sits in the top ten. These data come from a study of blood T cell repertoires in COVID-19. Looking at the study overall: From the United States, Italy and Spain came samples of acute and convalescent COVID-19.

Germline V gene lookup returns CDR1 GTSNPN and CDR2 SVGIG (reference sequence). The CDR3 loop spans 14 amino acids. J gave up 7 bases and V 5 bases, and 10 bases lay outside the gene matches. This sequence joins TRBV30 and TRBJ2-1; 8 bases line up with TRBD2. This receptor was obtained from a man younger than 35 who had recovered from COVID-19. The sequenced material came from PBMCs or T cells enriched from blood (not recorded which). CDR3 amino acids: CAWDSGGPFNEQFF. The DNA for the CDR3 is TGTGCCTGGGACTCGGGAGGGCCTTTTAATGAGCAGTTCTTC.